This T cell receptor beta chain was obtained from a study of blood T cell repertoires in COVID-19. Turning to the study itself: Both acute and convalescent COVID-19 samples were obtained from the United States, Italy and Spain. PBMCs, B-cell-depleted T cells, or T cells provided the cDNA or gDNA that made up the material.

Seattle's cohort entered during active infection and was followed longitudinally. Here immunoSEQ multiplex PCR was the method, and the copy in TCRdb shows in-frame clones only, minus some. The data show around 230,000 clones, with just over 85% seen just once and roughly 11% held by the top ten. CDR3 length: 17 residues. The V end was cut by 0 bases, the J end by 4 bases, with 16 bases between. Germline V gives CDR1 SGHVS, CDR2 FQNEAQ. The chain employs TRBV7-8 and TRBJ1-5; D is possibly TRBD1 (6 bases). The clonotype was recovered from a man between 45 and 60 years old with COVID-19, enrolled during active disease. Sequencing was done on a sample of peripheral blood. The CDR3 is CASSLAINRVLNQPQHF. The CDR3 bases are TGTGCCAGCAGCTTAGCGATCAACAGGGTTTTGAATCAGCCCCAGCATTTT.